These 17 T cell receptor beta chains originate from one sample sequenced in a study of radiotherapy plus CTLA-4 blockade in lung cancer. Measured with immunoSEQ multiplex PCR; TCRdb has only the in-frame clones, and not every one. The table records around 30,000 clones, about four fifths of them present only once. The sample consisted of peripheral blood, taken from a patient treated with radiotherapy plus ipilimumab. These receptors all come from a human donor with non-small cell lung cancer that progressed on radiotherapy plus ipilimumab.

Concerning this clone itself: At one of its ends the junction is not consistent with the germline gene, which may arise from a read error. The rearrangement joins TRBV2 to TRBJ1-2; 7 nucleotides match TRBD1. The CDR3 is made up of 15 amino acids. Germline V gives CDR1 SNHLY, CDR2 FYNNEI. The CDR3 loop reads CASSEGQAATEGYTF. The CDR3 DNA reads TGTGCCAGCAGCGAAGGACAGGCGGCTACGGAGGGCTACACCTTC.

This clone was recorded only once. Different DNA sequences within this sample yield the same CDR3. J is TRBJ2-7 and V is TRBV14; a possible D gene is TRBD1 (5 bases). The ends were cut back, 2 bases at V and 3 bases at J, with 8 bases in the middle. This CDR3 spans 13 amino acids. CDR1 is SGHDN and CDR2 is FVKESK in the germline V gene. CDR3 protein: CASSQPGIYEQYF. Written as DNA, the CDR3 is TGTGCCAGCAGCCAACCAGGGATCTACGAGCAGTACTTC.

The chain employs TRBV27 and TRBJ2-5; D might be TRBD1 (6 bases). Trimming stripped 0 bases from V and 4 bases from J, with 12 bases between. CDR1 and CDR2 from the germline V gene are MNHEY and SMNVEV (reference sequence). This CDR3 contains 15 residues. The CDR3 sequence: CASSLSRQGRETQYF. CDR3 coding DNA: TGTGCCAGCAGTTTATCGCGGCAGGGGAGAGAGACCCAGTACTTC.

The CDR3: CASSLWANQPQHF. The CDR3, as DNA: TGTGCCAGCAGTTTATGGGCCAATCAGCCCCAGCATTTT. The V gene is TRBV2, the J gene TRBJ1-5; D unresolved. Deletions cut 5 bases from V and 3 bases from J, with 8 bases between. Germline-derived CDR1 and CDR2 are SNHLY and FYNNEI. There are 13 residues in the CDR3. Using reference TRBV2 and TRBJ1-5 for the parts outside the CDR3, the full variable domain is EPEVTQTPSHQVTQMGQEVILRCVPISNHLYFYWYRQILGQKVEFLVSFYNNEISEKSEIFDDQFSVERPDGSNFTLKIRSTKLEDSAMYFCASSLWANQPQHFGDGTRLSIL.

CDR3 DNA: TGTGCCAGCAGCTTATACGGGGGCACAGATACGCAGTATTTT. It yields the protein CASSLYGGTDTQYF. The chain combines TRBV7-3 with TRBJ2-3; the D gene is possibly TRBD2 (5 bases). The germline V and J ends were trimmed by 2 bases and 1 base, with 7 bases remaining between them. CDR3 length: 14 residues. Germline CDR1 and CDR2: SGHTA and FQGTGA.

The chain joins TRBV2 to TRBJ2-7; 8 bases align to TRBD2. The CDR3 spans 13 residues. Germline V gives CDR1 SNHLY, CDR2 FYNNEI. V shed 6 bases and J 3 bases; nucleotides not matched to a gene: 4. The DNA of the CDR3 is TGTGCCAGCAGCGCCGGGACTAGCTACGAGCAGTACTTC. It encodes CASSAGTSYEQYF.

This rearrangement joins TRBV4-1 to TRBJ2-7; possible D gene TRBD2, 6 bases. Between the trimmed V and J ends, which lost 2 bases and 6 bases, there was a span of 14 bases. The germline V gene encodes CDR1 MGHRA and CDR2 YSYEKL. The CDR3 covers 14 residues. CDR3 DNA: TGCGCCAGCAGCCAACAGGGAGGAGGGCTCGAGCAGTACTTC. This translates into CASSQQGGGLEQYF.

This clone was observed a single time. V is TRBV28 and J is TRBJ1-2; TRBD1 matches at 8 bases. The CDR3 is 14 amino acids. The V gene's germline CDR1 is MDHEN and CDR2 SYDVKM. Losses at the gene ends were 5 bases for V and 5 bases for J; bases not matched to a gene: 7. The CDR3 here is CASSPDREVYGYTF. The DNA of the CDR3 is TGTGCCAGCAGTCCGGACAGGGAGGTGTATGGCTACACCTTC.

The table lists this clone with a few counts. CDR3 nucleotide sequence: TGTGCCAGCAGTTGGGAAACGGGGACAGATACGCAGTATTTT. Amino acids: CASSWETGTDTQYF. The V call is TRBV2, the J call TRBJ2-3, with D possibly matching TRBD2 (5 bases). The CDR3 has 14 residues. V was trimmed by 5 bases and J by 3 bases, leaving 12 bases between them. The germline V gene has CDR1 SNHLY and CDR2 FYNNEI.

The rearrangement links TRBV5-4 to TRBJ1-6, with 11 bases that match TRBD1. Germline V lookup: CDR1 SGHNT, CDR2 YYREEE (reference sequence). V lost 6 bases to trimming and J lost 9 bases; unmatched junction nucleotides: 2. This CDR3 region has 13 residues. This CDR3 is CASTGTGGSPLHF. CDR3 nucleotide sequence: TGTGCCAGCACCGGGACAGGGGGTTCACCCCTCCACTTT.

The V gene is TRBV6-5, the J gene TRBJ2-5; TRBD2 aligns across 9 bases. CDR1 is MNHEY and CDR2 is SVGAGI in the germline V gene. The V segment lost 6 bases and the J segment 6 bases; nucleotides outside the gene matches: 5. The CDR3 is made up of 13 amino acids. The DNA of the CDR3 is TGTGCCAGCAGCTATACTAGCGGGCAGACCCAGTACTTC. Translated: CASSYTSGQTQYF.

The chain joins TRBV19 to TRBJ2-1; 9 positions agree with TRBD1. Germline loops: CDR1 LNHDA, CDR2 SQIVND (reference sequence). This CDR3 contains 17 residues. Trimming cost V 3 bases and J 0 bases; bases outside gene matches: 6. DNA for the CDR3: TGTGCCAGTAGTATGAGACAGGGGGTTAGCTCCTACAATGAGCAGTTCTTC. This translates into CASSMRQGVSSYNEQFF.

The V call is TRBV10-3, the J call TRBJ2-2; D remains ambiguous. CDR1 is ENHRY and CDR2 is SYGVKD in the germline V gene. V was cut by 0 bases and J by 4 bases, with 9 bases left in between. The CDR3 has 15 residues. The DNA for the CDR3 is TGTGCCATCAGTGAGTCCGGGCCTAGCACCGGGGAGCTGTTTTTT. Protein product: CAISESGPSTGELFF.

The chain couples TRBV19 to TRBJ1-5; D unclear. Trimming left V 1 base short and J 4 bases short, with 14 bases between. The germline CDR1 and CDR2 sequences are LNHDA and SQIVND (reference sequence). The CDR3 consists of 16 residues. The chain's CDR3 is CASSIGPGRINQPQHF. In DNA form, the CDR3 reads TGTGCCAGTAGTATAGGCCCCGGAAGGATAAATCAGCCCCAGCATTTT.

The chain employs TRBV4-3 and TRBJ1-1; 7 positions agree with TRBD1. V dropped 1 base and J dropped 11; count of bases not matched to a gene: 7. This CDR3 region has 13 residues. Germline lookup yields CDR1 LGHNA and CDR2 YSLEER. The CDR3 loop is CASSQVPGQWAFF. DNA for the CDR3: TGCGCCAGCAGCCAAGTGCCGGGACAGTGGGCTTTCTTT.

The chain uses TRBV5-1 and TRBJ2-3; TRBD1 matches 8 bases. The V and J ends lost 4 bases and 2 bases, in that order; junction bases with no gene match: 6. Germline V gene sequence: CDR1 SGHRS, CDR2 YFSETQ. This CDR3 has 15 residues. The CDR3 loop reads CASSMTGDYTDTQYF. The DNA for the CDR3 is TGCGCCAGCAGCATGACAGGGGATTACACAGATACGCAGTATTTT.

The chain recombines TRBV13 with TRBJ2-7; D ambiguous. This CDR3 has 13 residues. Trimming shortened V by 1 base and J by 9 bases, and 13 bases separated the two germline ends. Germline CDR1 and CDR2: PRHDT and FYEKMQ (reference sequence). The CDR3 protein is CASSLALEVGQYF. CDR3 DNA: TGTGCCAGCAGCTTAGCCCTAGAGGTCGGGCAGTACTTC. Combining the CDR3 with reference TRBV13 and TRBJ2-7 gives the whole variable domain AAGVIQSPRHLIKEKRETATLKCYPIPRHDTVYWYQQGPGQDPQFLISFYEKMQSDKGSIPDRFSAQQFSDYHSELNMSSLELGDSALYFCASSLALEVGQYFGPGTRLTVT.